The 14 T cell receptor beta chains below come from one sample, sequenced in a study of shared clonotypes between healthy human individuals. CD45RO-negative, CCR7-positively selected cells formed the naive CD8 fraction, excluding terminally differentiated effector memory CD45RA+ cells. Produced via immunoSEQ multiplex PCR; TCRdb's table is partial and in-frame only. The sample lists hundreds of thousands of clones, roughly 96% occurring once. What was sequenced was naive CD8+ T cells sorted from blood. These receptors all stem from a woman younger than 45 in good health.

The chain uses TRBV30 and TRBJ2-7; no clear D gene. The CDR3 totals 13 residues. V lost 4 bases, J lost 0 bases, and 10 bases lay in between. CDR1 is GTSNPN, CDR2 SVGIG, per germline (reference sequence). This chain's CDR3 is CAWTSGHSYEQYF. The CDR3 DNA reads as TGTGCCTGGACTTCGGGCCACTCCTACGAGCAGTACTTC.

The chain employs TRBV6-1 and TRBJ2-1, with a weak D call TRBD1 (6 bases). Trimming cost V 5 bases and J 0 bases, with 11 bases left between them. Germline V gives CDR1 MNHNS, CDR2 SASEGT. The CDR3 sequence is 15 residues long. CDR3 bases: TGTGCCAGCAGTACGACGGACAGCTCCTACAATGAGCAGTTCTTC. It encodes CASSTTDSSYNEQFF.

The chain combines TRBV11-2 with TRBJ2-7; 9 bases line up with TRBD2. The germline V gene encodes CDR1 SGHAT and CDR2 FQNNGV. With V trimmed by 8 bases and J by 3 bases, 5 bases remained unmatched. This CDR3 is 13 amino acids long. Here the CDR3 DNA reads TGTGCCAGCTTGAGACTAGCGGACTACGAGCAGTACTTC. Translating gives CASLRLADYEQYF.

V usage is TRBV19 and J usage is TRBJ2-7; 8 bases agree with TRBD1. The germline V gene has CDR1 LNHDA and CDR2 SQIVND (reference sequence). The CDR3 contains 15 residues. The trim removed 5 bases at V and 3 bases at J, leaving 9 bases unmatched. This CDR3 reads CASSATGDSHYEQYF. CDR3 DNA sequence: TGTGCCAGTAGTGCGACAGGGGATTCCCACTACGAGCAGTACTTC.

The chain employs TRBV19 and TRBJ2-2, with 9 positions matching TRBD2. Germline CDR1 reads LNHDA; CDR2 reads SQIVND (reference sequence). This CDR3 spans 15 amino acids. J was trimmed by 6 bases and V by 8 bases; bases with no gene match: 10. The CDR3 spells CASGSGTSSAGELFF. The DNA for the CDR3 is TGTGCCAGTGGATCCGGGACTAGCTCAGCCGGGGAGCTGTTTTTT.

The genes are TRBV6-6 and TRBJ2-7; D gene ambiguous. Germline loops: CDR1 MNHNY, CDR2 SVGAGI (reference sequence). This CDR3 comprises 12 residues. Trimming cost V 2 bases and J 5 bases, with 7 bases left between them. The CDR3 region is CASSYDANEQYF. CDR3 in DNA: TGTGCCAGCAGTTACGATGCGAACGAGCAGTACTTC.

J is TRBJ2-1 and V is TRBV7-2; 10 bases line up with TRBD1. The ends lost 5 bases at V and 2 bases at J; junction bases unmatched: 6. The germline V gene encodes CDR1 SGHTA and CDR2 FQGNSA. CDR3 size: 16 residues. The CDR3 DNA is TGTGCCAGCAGCATTACCGGGACAGGGGCCTACAATGAGCAGTTCTTC. This gives the protein CASSITGTGAYNEQFF.

The chain recombines TRBV15 with TRBJ2-2; TRBD1 agrees at 8 bases. Trimming took 0 bases from V and 7 from J; bases not matched to a gene: 10. Germline CDR1 and CDR2: LNHNV and YYDKDF (reference sequence). There are 17 residues in the CDR3. The CDR3 loop reads CATSRDLRTGFYGELFF. The CDR3 bases are TGTGCCACCAGCAGAGATCTGCGGACAGGGTTTTACGGGGAGCTGTTTTTT. The full variable domain, in which reference TRBV15 and TRBJ2-2 provide the parts outside the CDR3, is DAMVIQNPRYQVTQFGKPVTLSCSQTLNHNVMYWYQQKSSQAPKLLFHYYDKDFNNEADTPDNFQSRRPNTSFCFLDIRSPGLGDTAMYLCATSRDLRTGFYGELFFGEGSRLTVL.

The CDR3 DNA is TGTGCCAGCACCAGTCCGGGAAAGAGCACAGATACGCAGTATTTT. Its protein product is CASTSPGKSTDTQYF. The chain uses TRBV7-9 and TRBJ2-3; D is perhaps TRBD2 (5 bases). Germline CDR1 reads SEHNR; CDR2 reads FQNEAQ (reference sequence). CDR3 length: 15 residues. The V end lost 7 bases, the J end lost 0 bases, and 14 bases lay between the germline ends.

J is TRBJ2-7 and V is TRBV29-1, with D unclear. The CDR3 extends over 11 amino acids. CDR1 and CDR2 from the germline V gene are SQVTM and ANQGSEA. V shed 5 bases and J shed 4 bases, with 9 bases lying between them. As DNA, the CDR3 is TGCAGCGTTAAGACCCTATACGAGCAGTACTTC. It is translated as CSVKTLYEQYF.

This chain uses TRBV30 with TRBJ1-1, with D perhaps TRBD1 (6 bases). The CDR3 is made up of 13 amino acids. The germline gives CDR1 GTSNPN, CDR2 SVGIG (reference sequence). V lost 4 bases to trimming and J lost 7 bases, with 16 bases between them. The CDR3 bases are TGTGCCTGGATGAATGGACAGCTTAATGAAGCTTTCTTT. Encoded protein: CAWMNGQLNEAFF.

The chain employs TRBV28 and TRBJ2-7; unclear D gene. Germline CDR1 and CDR2: MDHEN and SYDVKM. The CDR3 totals 15 residues. V was clipped by 2 bases and J by 3 bases, with 14 bases between them. The CDR3 nucleotides are TGTGCCAGCAGTTTAATAGGGTCCACTCTCTACGAGCAGTACTTC. Its translation: CASSLIGSTLYEQYF.

The chain carries TRBV7-8 and TRBJ1-1; D remains unclear. Trimming stripped 1 base from V and 4 bases from J, with 13 bases between. Germline V CDR1 and CDR2: SGHVS, FQNEAQ. The CDR3 has 15 residues. CDR3 residues: CASSLGRRWGTEAFF. DNA of the CDR3: TGTGCCAGCAGCTTAGGGCGCAGATGGGGCACTGAAGCTTTCTTT. Full variable domain (missing parts from reference TRBV7-8 and TRBJ1-1): GAGVSQSPRYKVAKRGQDVALRCDPISGHVSLFWYQQALGQGPEFLTYFQNEAQLDKSGLPSDRFFAERPEGSVSTLKIQRTQQEDSAVYLCASSLGRRWGTEAFFGQGTRLTVV.

The V gene is TRBV19, the J gene TRBJ2-1, with TRBD1 as a possible D gene (6 bases). The germline V and J ends were trimmed by 6 bases and 6 bases, with 15 bases remaining between them. The CDR3 is made up of 14 amino acids. Germline CDR1 is LNHDA and CDR2 is SQIVND (reference sequence). The chain's CDR3 is CASSDWTARNEQFF. CDR3 nucleotides: TGTGCCAGTAGCGATTGGACAGCGCGCAATGAGCAGTTCTTC.